This is a list of T cell receptor beta chains from one sample in a study of CD8+ T cells in alopecia areata. Profiling relied on immunoSEQ multiplex PCR, and the TCRdb table lists in-frame clones only, not all of them. The table lists about 9,700 clones, approximately 65% of them singletons. Sequenced: skin. The receptors here all came from a human donor with alopecia areata. The CDR3 runs from the conserved cysteine through the conserved F or W. The order of the fields is clone size, D gene, V gene, J gene, CDR3 DNA, CDR3 protein. The D gene is left open where the match is weak. Not every row has a clone size; where given, it reads once, few, many or a size class.

>NA|TRBD1|TRBV6-5|TRBJ1-5
TGTGCCAGCAGTCGTGACAGGGGGCTGCAGCCCCAGCATTTT
CASSRDRGLQPQHF
>NA|TRBD1|TRBV29-1|TRBJ1-1
TGCAGCGGGGGGACAGGAGCGATGAACACTGAAGCTTTCTTT
CSGGTGAMNTEAFF
>NA|TRBD2|TRBV2|TRBJ2-1
TGTGCCAGCAGCCTTCTAGCGGGAGGATTCGAGCAGTTCTTC
CASSLLAGGFEQFF
>NA|TRBD2|TRBV5-4|TRBJ2-7
TGTGCCAGCAGTACGGGACTAGCGGGGTACTACGAGCAGTACTTC
CASSTGLAGYYEQYF
>few|NA|TRBV4-2|TRBJ2-3
TGTGCCAGCAGCCAAGACTGGCGTCAGGGGATTCGGAATACGCAGTATTTT
CASSQDWRQGIRNTQYF
>NA|NA|TRBV6-5|TRBJ2-2
TGTGCCAGCAGTGTCGGACAGCTAGTCTCCGGGGAGCTGTTTTTT
CASSVGQLVSGELFF
>NA|NA|TRBV25-1|TRBJ1-1
TGTGCCAGCAGTGGGACAGTGATGGGGAACACTGAAGCTTTCTTT
CASSGTVMGNTEAFF
>once|TRBD1|TRBV11-3|TRBJ2-5
TGTGCCAGCAGCTTAGGTCAGGGGGCCCAAGAGACCCAGTACTTC
CASSLGQGAQETQYF
>few|TRBD1|TRBV7-2|TRBJ2-3
TGTGCCAGCAGCTCGACAGGGGCAGATACGCAGTATTTT
CASSSTGADTQYF
>NA|TRBD2|TRBV2|TRBJ2-5
TGTGCCAGCAGGAGCGGGGAGGGAGAGACCCAGTACTTC
CASRSGEGETQYF
>NA|NA|TRBV25-1|TRBJ1-1
TGTGCCAGCAGTGACCCGAGGGGGAACACTGAAGCTTTCTTT
CASSDPRGNTEAFF
>NA|NA|TRBV4-3|TRBJ2-7
TGCGCCAGCAGCCAAGAGTCGGGGACCCTGACCTACGAGCAGTACTTC
CASSQESGTLTYEQYF
>few|NA|TRBV7-2|TRBJ2-1
TGTGCCAGCAGCCCTGAAGCAGGGGGGGGCCCCTTAAATGAGCAGTTCTTC
CASSPEAGGGPLNEQFF
>NA|NA|TRBV2|TRBJ2-7
TGTGCCAGCAGGACGGCAGGGGGGGGCTACGAGCAGTACTTC
CASRTAGGGYEQYF
>NA|NA|TRBV5-6|TRBJ1-5
TGTGCCAGCAGCTCAAAGGACAGCCTCTACAATCAGCCCCAGCATTTT
CASSSKDSLYNQPQHF
>NA|TRBD1|TRBV27|TRBJ2-6
TGTGCCAGCAGCGGAACTGGGGGACAGGGACCCTCTGGGGCCAACGTCCTGACTTTC
CASSGTGGQGPSGANVLTF
>NA|TRBD1|TRBV6-5|TRBJ2-7
TGTGCCAGCAGTTACACCCACAGGGGATCCTACGAGCAGTACTTC
CASSYTHRGSYEQYF
>once|TRBD2|TRBV23-1|TRBJ2-5
TGCGCCAGTAAACAAAAGACTAGCGGGAGGGCTAGGGAGACCCAGTACTTC
CASKQKTSGRARETQYF
>NA|NA|TRBV7-9|TRBJ1-1
TGTGCCAGCAGCTTGGCGACAGGCCCGAACACTGAAGCTTTCTTT
CASSLATGPNTEAFF
>NA|NA|TRBV7-2|TRBJ1-1
TGTGCCAGCAGCCCCCGACAGGATGGCGCTGAAGCTTTCTTT
CASSPRQDGAEAFF
>few|NA|TRBV10-3|TRBJ2-1
TGTGCCATCAGACAGGACTCCTACAATGAGCAGTTCTTC
CAIRQDSYNEQFF
>NA|TRBD2|TRBV7-3|TRBJ2-5
TGTGCCAGCAGCTTAGGAGTAGCGGGGGGCCAAGAGACCCAGTACTTC
CASSLGVAGGQETQYF
>few|NA|TRBV2|TRBJ2-1
TGTGCCAGCAGTGAAGACTACCAGTGGGCCGATGAGCAGTTCTTC
CASSEDYQWADEQFF
>NA|NA|TRBV7-2|TRBJ2-7
TGTGCCAGCAGCTTAGACTACAGGGACTACGAGCAGTACTTC
CASSLDYRDYEQYF
>NA|NA|TRBV5-4|TRBJ2-1
TGTGCCAGCAGTCAGGGATTTGGGGCCCGCAATGAGCAGTTCTTC
CASSQGFGARNEQFF
>NA|NA|TRBV7-8|TRBJ2-2
TGTGCCAGCAGCTTAGAAATGGCGAACACCGGGGAGCTGTTTTTT
CASSLEMANTGELFF
>NA|NA|TRBV5-4|TRBJ2-7
TGTGCCAGCAGCGTCCTCTTGGGACCTCCTAGCGACGAGCAGTACTTC
CASSVLLGPPSDEQYF
>NA|TRBD1|TRBV18|TRBJ1-2
TGTGCCAGCTCACCAAAAGGACAGGCCCAAAACTATGGCTACACCTTC
CASSPKGQAQNYGYTF
>NA|NA|TRBV7-7|TRBJ2-5
TGTGCTAGCAGCTCGAGGGCAACTGGGGAGACCCAGTACTTC
CASSSRATGETQYF